The 3 T cell receptor beta chains below come from one sample, sequenced in a study of blood T cell repertoires in COVID-19. This table comes from immunoSEQ multiplex PCR, and its TCRdb copy is limited to in-frame clones, with some not included. Of about 260,000 clones listed, around 93% are singletons. The sample was PBMCs or T cells enriched from blood (not recorded which). The origin of the receptors is a man aged 35-49 years who had been exposed to COVID-19.

The chain uses TRBV7-3 and TRBJ1-6; D possibly corresponds to TRBD1 (5 bases). CDR3 length equals 14 residues. V lost 5 bases and J lost 4, with 9 bases in between. Germline V lookup: CDR1 SGHTA, CDR2 FQGTGA. CDR3 nucleotide sequence: TGTGCCAGCAGCGATACAGGATATAATTCACCCCTCCACTTT. Protein product: CASSDTGYNSPLHF.

The CDR3 sequence: CASSSADRGGYGYTF. In nucleotides, the CDR3 is TGTGCCAGCAGTTCGGCGGACAGGGGAGGGTATGGCTACACCTTC. The chain uses TRBV28 and TRBJ1-2; 9 positions agree with TRBD1. CDR3 length: 15 residues. Trimming cost V 4 bases and J 5 bases; bases outside gene matches: 8. The V gene's germline CDR1 is MDHEN and CDR2 SYDVKM.

The chain is built from TRBV11-3 and TRBJ1-1, with no clear D. Deletions cut 1 base from V and 5 bases from J, with 8 bases between. CDR3 size: 13 residues. Germline V CDR1 and CDR2: SGHNT, YENEEA. The DNA for the CDR3 is TGTGCCAGCAGCTTAGTCCGAGAGACTGAAGCTTTCTTT. The encoded protein is CASSLVRETEAFF.